The 20 T cell receptor beta chains below were found in one sample sequenced in a study of T cells in Graves' hyperthyroidism and ophthalmopathy. Researchers took RNA transcripts and amplified the TCR beta CDR3 regions from them. HTBI primers were used for first-round RT-PCR of the TCR CDR3. Via MiXCR, TCRdb re-called the multiplex PCR reads, giving one row per CDR3 protein. The sample lists 700,000 to 850,000 distinct CDR3 sequences; about 35% were seen once. The sequencing input was blood. These TCRs come from a woman between 35 and 50 years old with Graves' hyperthyroidism.

Many counts were recorded for this clonotype. The chain couples TRBV7-9 to TRBJ1-4; D remains ambiguous. The CDR3 sequence is 14 residues long. Germline values: CDR1 SEHNR, CDR2 FQNEAQ (reference sequence). Trimming pared 8 bases from V and 2 bases from J, leaving 12 bases between. This CDR3 is CASASLGTNEKLFF. The DNA for the CDR3 is TGTGCCAGCGCGTCTTTGGGGACTAATGAAAAACTGTTTTTT.

This clonotype was seen once. The chain is built from TRBV5-8 and TRBJ2-5; TRBD1 or TRBD2 may be the D gene (5 bases each). The CDR3 is made up of 15 amino acids. The V and J ends lost 6 bases and 4 bases respectively, with 19 bases between them. In germline, CDR1 is SGHTS, CDR2 YDEGEE. DNA for the CDR3: TGTGCCAGCACCTATCGAGGGGCCGCAGGAGAGACCCAGTACTTC. Amino acids: CASTYRGAAGETQYF. The full variable domain, its missing parts supplied by reference TRBV5-8 and TRBJ2-5, is EAGVTQSPTHLIKTRGQQATLRCSPISGHTSVYWYQQALGLGLQFLLWYDEGEERNRGNFPPRFSGRQFPNYSSELNVNALELEDSALYLCASTYRGAAGETQYFGPGTRLLVL.

The table lists this clonotype with many counts. This chain joins TRBV29-1 and TRBJ1-2, with D tentatively TRBD1 (6 bases). Germline assignment: CDR1 SQVTM and CDR2 ANQGSEA. This CDR3 contains 12 residues. With 5 bases removed from V and 3 bases from J, the gap between germline ends came to 10 bases. The CDR3: CSVSRGYYGYTF. In DNA form, the CDR3 reads TGCAGCGTTTCCAGGGGCTACTATGGCTACACCTTC.

The rearrangement joins TRBV20-1 to TRBJ1-6; 7 positions agree with TRBD1. This CDR3 has 15 amino acids. Trimming took 2 bases from V and 9 from J; bases not matched to a gene: 10. Per germline, CDR1 DFQATT and CDR2 SNEGSKA (reference sequence). The CDR3 DNA reads TGCAGTGCTAGACAGGGTGGACAGGAGGCTTCACCCCTCCACTTT. It codes for CSARQGGQEASPLHF.

The J gene is TRBJ1-2, the V gene TRBV20-1, with 11 bases lining up with TRBD1. V gave up 3 bases and J gave up 5 bases; unmatched junction bases: 8. CDR3 length: 15 amino acids. Germline-derived CDR1 and CDR2 are DFQATT and SNEGSKA (reference sequence). The CDR3 DNA is TGCAGTGCTAGTGTCCGGACAGGGGGCGCGTATGGCTACACCTTC. Translating gives CSASVRTGGAYGYTF.

This clonotype occurred a few times. The genes are TRBV6-1 and TRBJ1-5; 7 bases are a match to TRBD1. The V segment lost 10 bases and the J segment 5 bases; nucleotides outside the gene matches: 14. CDR3 length: 15 amino acids. Germline lookup yields CDR1 MNHNS and CDR2 SASEGT. The CDR3 here is CATSKEGGGHQPQHF. CDR3 sequence (DNA): TGTGCCACGTCGAAGGAAGGAGGGGGCCATCAGCCCCAGCATTTT.

Remarks on this clonotype: One base away lies a much larger clone, so this may be a sequencing read error. V gene TRBV9 combines with J gene TRBJ2-7; TRBD2 matches at 8 bases. The germline V gene has CDR1 SGDLS and CDR2 YYNGEE. The CDR3 loop spans 15 amino acids. Trimming took 3 bases from V and 6 from J; bases not matched to a gene: 11. In nucleotides, the CDR3 is TGTGCCAGCAGCGGAAGCGGGGGTTCTATTGGCGAGCAGTACTTC. Its translation: CASSGSGGSIGEQYF.

This clonotype was seen only a few times. V usage is TRBV13 and J usage is TRBJ1-5; TRBD1 might be the D (5 bases). The CDR3 has 15 amino acids. Germline V gives CDR1 PRHDT, CDR2 FYEKMQ (reference sequence). The V end lost 8 bases, the J end lost 5 bases, and 19 bases lay between the germline ends. The CDR3 region is CASGDGGDAHQPQHF. The CDR3 nucleotides are TGTGCCAGCGGCGATGGTGGGGACGCGCATCAGCCCCAGCATTTT.

Only a few counts were recorded for this clonotype. The V and J genes are TRBV5-6 and TRBJ1-4, with D perhaps matching TRBD1 (5 bases). V lost 4 bases to trimming and J lost 8 bases, with 12 bases between them. Germline loops: CDR1 SGHDT, CDR2 YYEEEE. This CDR3 is 13 amino acids long. The CDR3 reads CASSVSGGEKLFF. CDR3 coding DNA: TGTGCCAGCAGCGTCAGCGGGGGGGAAAAACTGTTTTTT. Supplemented by reference TRBV5-6 and TRBJ1-4, the full variable domain reads DAGVTQSPTHLIKTRGQQVTLRCSPKSGHDTVSWYQQALGQGPQFIFQYYEEEERQRGNFPDRFSGHQFPNYSSELNVNALLLGDSALYLCASSVSGGEKLFFGSGTQLSVL.

This clonotype was observed a handful of times. This chain links TRBV14 with TRBJ2-7; 7 nucleotides agree with TRBD2. Looked up from germline, CDR1 is SGHDN and CDR2 is FVKESK. Trimming removed 4 bases from V and 5 bases from J; junction bases left unmatched: 5. This CDR3 has 13 amino acids. The CDR3 region has the DNA TGTGCCAGCAGCCGAATGCGGGGGAACGAGCAGTACTTC. Its translation: CASSRMRGNEQYF.

This clonotype occurred a few times. Here the CDR3 DNA reads TGTGCCAGTAGTCGCGACAGGGGTCTCTCCTACGAGCAGTACTTC. Protein sequence: CASSRDRGLSYEQYF. The gene calls are TRBV19 and TRBJ2-7; 8 positions agree with TRBD1. Germline assignment: CDR1 LNHDA and CDR2 SQIVND (reference sequence). The CDR3 loop spans 15 amino acids. Trimming removed 5 bases from V and 0 bases from J; junction bases left unmatched: 6. The whole variable domain, remainder taken from reference TRBV19 and TRBJ2-7, is DGGITQSPKYLFRKEGQNVTLSCEQNLNHDAMYWYRQDPGQGLRLIYYSQIVNDFQKGDIAEGYSVSREKKESFPLTVTSAQKNPTAFYLCASSRDRGLSYEQYFGPGTRLTVT.

V is TRBV4-3 and J is TRBJ1-1; no clear D gene. Germline V CDR1 and CDR2: LGHNA, YSLEER. The CDR3 has 14 amino acids. Between the trimmed V and J ends, which lost 0 bases and 1 base, there was a span of 6 bases. CDR3 nucleotides: TGCGCCAGCAGCCAAGATTCGCGGAACACTGAAGCTTTCTTT. It is translated as CASSQDSRNTEAFF.

This clonotype was observed once. The V gene is TRBV7-9, the J gene TRBJ2-5; 8 bases agree with TRBD1. CDR1 is SEHNR, CDR2 FQNEAQ, per germline (reference sequence). Trimming took 5 bases from V and 0 from J; bases not matched to a gene: 11. The CDR3 totals 17 residues. Here the CDR3 reads CASSRTGGGQDQETQYF. CDR3 sequence (DNA): TGTGCCAGCAGCCGTACAGGGGGAGGACAGGACCAAGAGACCCAGTACTTC. The complete variable domain, with remaining parts taken from reference TRBV7-9 and TRBJ2-5, reads DTGVSQNPRHKITKRGQNVTFRCDPISEHNRLYWYRQTLGQGPEFLTYFQNEAQLEKSRLLSDRFSAERPKGSFSTLEIQRTEQGDSAMYLCASSRTGGGQDQETQYFGPGTRLLVL.

V usage is TRBV11-2 and J usage is TRBJ1-6; D gene uncertain. Germline values: CDR1 SGHAT, CDR2 FQNNGV. The V gene lost 4 bases and the J gene lost 10 bases, with 11 bases spanning the gap. The CDR3 length is 13 residues. CDR3 residues: CASSSIIFSPLHF. The CDR3 nucleotides are TGTGCCAGCAGCTCTATCATCTTCTCACCCCTCCACTTT.

The genes are TRBV7-9 and TRBJ2-6; the D call may be TRBD1 or TRBD2 (6 bases each). V was shortened by 4 bases and J by 2 bases, with 15 bases between the two germline ends. The CDR3 loop spans 17 amino acids. Germline V gene lookup returns CDR1 SEHNR and CDR2 FQNEAQ (reference sequence). The CDR3, as DNA: TGTGCCAGCAGCTCACCACAGGGAGGCGCTGGGGCCAACGTCCTGACTTTC. Its protein is CASSSPQGGAGANVLTF.

This clonotype was counted between two and nine times. The V and J genes are TRBV7-9 and TRBJ1-6; tentatively, D is TRBD1 (6 bases). The V end lost 5 bases, the J end lost 3 bases, and 20 bases lay between the germline ends. CDR3 length: 18 residues. Germline values: CDR1 SEHNR, CDR2 FQNEAQ (reference sequence). The CDR3 coding sequence is TGTGCCAGCAGCCCGCAACGAGGGGGGGGCGGCTATAATTCACCCCTCCACTTT. Encoded protein: CASSPQRGGGGYNSPLHF.

Many counts were recorded for this clonotype. This sequence joins TRBV4-3 and TRBJ2-7; D unclear. The V gene lost 5 bases and the J gene lost 6 bases, with 17 bases spanning the gap. The CDR3 extends over 14 amino acids. Germline V gene data show CDR1 as LGHNA and CDR2 as YSLEER. The CDR3 DNA reads TGCGCCAGCAGCTCGCAACGGAGTTTCGTCGAGCAGTACTTC. Translating gives CASSSQRSFVEQYF.

This clonotype has a count of ten or more. The chain uses TRBV10-1 and TRBJ1-1; the D gene is possibly TRBD1 (6 bases). Between the trimmed V and J ends, which lost 2 bases and 2 bases, there was a span of 12 bases. Germline-derived CDR1 and CDR2 are WNHNN and SYGVQD (reference sequence). CDR3 size: 15 residues. The CDR3 loop is CASSEHGGPNTEAFF. In nucleotides, the CDR3 is TGCGCCAGCAGTGAGCACGGGGGCCCCAACACTGAAGCTTTCTTT.

This rearrangement joins TRBV5-6 to TRBJ1-5, with D uncertain. Trimming removed 5 bases from V and 1 base from J, with 10 bases in between. The length of the CDR3 is 14 residues. Looked up from germline, CDR1 is SGHDT and CDR2 is YYEEEE. Written as DNA, the CDR3 is TGTGCCAGCAGGGAGGCAGGCAGCAATCAGCCCCAGCATTTT. It translates to CASREAGSNQPQHF.

There are a few counts of this clonotype. This chain joins TRBV7-2 and TRBJ2-5; D gene uncertain. Per the germline V gene, CDR1 is SGHTA and CDR2 is FQGNSA. The ends were cut back, 5 bases at V and 5 bases at J, with 15 bases in the middle. CDR3 length: 14 amino acids. CDR3 nucleotides: TGTGCCAGCAGCAGCCCCGGTTCCTTCGAGACCCAGTACTTC. Protein sequence: CASSSPGSFETQYF.